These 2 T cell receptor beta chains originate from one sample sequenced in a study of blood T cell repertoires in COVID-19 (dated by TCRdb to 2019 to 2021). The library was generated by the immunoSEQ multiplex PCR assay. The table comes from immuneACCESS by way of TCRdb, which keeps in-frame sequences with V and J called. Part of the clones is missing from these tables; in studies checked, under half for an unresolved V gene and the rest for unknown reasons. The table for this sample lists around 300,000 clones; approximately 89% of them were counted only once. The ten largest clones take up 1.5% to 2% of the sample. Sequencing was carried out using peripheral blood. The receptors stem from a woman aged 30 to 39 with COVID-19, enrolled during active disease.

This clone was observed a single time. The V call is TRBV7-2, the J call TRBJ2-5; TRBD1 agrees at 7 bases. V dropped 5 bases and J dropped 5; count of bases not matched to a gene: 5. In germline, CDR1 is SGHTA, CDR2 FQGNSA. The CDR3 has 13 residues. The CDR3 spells CASSPGQSETQYF. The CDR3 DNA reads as TGTGCCAGCAGCCCGGGACAGTCGGAGACCCAGTACTTC.

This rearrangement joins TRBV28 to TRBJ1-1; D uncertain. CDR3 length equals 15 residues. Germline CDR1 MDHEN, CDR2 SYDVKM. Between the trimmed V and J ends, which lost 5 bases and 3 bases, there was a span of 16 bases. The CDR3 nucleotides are TGTGCCAGCAGTCCCCGAGGGCGGCGGGACACTGAAGCTTTCTTT. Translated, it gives CASSPRGRRDTEAFF.